This entry concerns a single T cell receptor (beta chain). The antigen remains undetermined. Every donor, a Caucasian adult, lived in Nashville, Tennessee. This specimen comes from a study of shared clonotypes between healthy human individuals. Study-level findings and limits: Only blood samples were collected, and tissue repertoires likely differ. The study found approximately 5% of naive CD4 clonotypes shared across a few donors. Clonotypes shared by all four sorted-subset donors had higher generation probabilities than non-shared clonotypes.

TCRdb's table, derived via immunoSEQ multiplex PCR, lists solely in-frame clones and lacks some. The data contain 2 million to 2.5 million clones, over 85% of them seen just once; the ten biggest clones take up approximately 0.37%. Sequencing was performed on naive CD4+ T cells from PBMCs. Sample subset: CD45RA+ positively selected. The clonotype comes from a man aged 18 to 30 in good health. Some clones in this sample may be carry-over from other donors' samples.

The CDR3 sequence: CSVVPGSQAGGYTF. CDR3 sequence (DNA): TGCAGCGTCGTCCCGGGGTCCCAGGCGGGTGGCTACACCTTC. V usage is TRBV29-1 and J usage is TRBJ1-2; no firm D call. Trimming stripped 6 bases from V and 7 bases from J, with 21 bases between. Germline V lookup: CDR1 SQVTM, CDR2 ANQGSEA. The CDR3 covers 14 residues.